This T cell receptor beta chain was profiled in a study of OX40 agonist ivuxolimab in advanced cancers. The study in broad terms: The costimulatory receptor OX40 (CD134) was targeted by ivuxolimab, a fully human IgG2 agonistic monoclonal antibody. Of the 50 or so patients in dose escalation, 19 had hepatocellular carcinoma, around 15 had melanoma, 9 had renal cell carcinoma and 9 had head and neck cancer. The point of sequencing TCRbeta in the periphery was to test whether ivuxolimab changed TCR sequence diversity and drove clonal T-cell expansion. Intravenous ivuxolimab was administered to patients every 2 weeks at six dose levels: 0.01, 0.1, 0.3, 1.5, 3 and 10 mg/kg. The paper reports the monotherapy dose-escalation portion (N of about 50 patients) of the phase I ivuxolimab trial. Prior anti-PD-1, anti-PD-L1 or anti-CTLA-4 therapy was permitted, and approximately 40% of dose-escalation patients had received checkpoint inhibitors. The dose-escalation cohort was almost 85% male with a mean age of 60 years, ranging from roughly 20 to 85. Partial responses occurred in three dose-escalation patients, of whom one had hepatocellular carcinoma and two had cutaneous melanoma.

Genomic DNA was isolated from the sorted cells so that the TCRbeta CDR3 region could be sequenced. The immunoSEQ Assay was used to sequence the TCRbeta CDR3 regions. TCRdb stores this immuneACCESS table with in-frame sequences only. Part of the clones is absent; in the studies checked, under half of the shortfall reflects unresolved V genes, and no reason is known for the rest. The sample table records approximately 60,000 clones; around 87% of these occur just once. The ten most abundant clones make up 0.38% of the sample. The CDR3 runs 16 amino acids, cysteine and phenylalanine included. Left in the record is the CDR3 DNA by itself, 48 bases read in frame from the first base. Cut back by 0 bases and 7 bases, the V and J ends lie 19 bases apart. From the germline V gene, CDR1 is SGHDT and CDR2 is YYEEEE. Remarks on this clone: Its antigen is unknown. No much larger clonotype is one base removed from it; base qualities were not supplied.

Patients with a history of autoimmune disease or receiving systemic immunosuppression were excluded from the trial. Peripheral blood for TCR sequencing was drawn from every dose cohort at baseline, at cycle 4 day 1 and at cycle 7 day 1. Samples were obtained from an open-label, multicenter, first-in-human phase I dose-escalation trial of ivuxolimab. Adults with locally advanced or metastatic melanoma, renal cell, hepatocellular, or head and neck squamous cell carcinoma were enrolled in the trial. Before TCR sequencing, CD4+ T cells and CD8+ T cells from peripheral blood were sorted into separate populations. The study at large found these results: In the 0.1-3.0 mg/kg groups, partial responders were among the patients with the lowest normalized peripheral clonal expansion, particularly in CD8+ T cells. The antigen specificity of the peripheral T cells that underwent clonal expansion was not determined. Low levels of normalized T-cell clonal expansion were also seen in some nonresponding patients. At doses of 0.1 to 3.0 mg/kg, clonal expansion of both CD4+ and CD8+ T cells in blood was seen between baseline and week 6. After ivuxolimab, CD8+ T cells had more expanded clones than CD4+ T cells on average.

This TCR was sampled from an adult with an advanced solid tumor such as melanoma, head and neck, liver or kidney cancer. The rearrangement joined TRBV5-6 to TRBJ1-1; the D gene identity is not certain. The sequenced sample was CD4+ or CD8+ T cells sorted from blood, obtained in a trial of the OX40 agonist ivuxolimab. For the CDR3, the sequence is CASSLERRRAGIEAFF. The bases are TGTGCCAGCAGCTTGGAAAGGCGGCGAGCGGGCATTGAAGCTTTCTTT.